This T cell receptor (beta chain) was found in a study of shared T cell receptors in the human thymus (dated by TCRdb to about 2021). Regarding the research as a whole: The study investigated the way shared, self-reactive T-cell receptor alpha chains are produced in the human thymus.

Turning to this clone: What this receptor recognizes is not known. Base qualities are missing; no much larger clone stands one base away.

CDR1 and CDR2, looked up from the germline V gene (reference sequence), are SGHNT and YYREEE. V is shortened by 2 bases, J by 4 bases, and the region joining them spans 15 bases. The CDR3 contains 15 residues, cysteine and phenylalanine counted. Only the CDR3 region is kept as DNA, spanning 45 bases read in frame from base 1. The library was made by the immunoSEQ multiplex PCR assay. What TCRdb holds here is the immuneACCESS table cut down to in-frame rearrangements. Part of the clones is not present; checked against another copy, under half of the missing clones reflect an unresolved V gene, and the others are unexplained. The sample table records hundreds of thousands of clones; 80% to 90% of these occur just once. Clones ranked in the top ten supply more than 0.01% of the sample. This sample also belongs to another study, concerning human thymus T cells. As that second study puts it: In Finland, the donors were immunologically healthy infants who were having open corrective cardiac surgery for congenital heart defects. Thymus tissue was obtained as surgical resects removed during corrective cardiac surgery. Biased V and J gene segment usage appeared to be present in both thymic and peripheral blood repertoires. The related research found that thymic TCR repertoires overlapped highly between unrelated individuals. The study described the TCR alpha and beta repertoires in fewer than 10 infant thymus samples and four matching peripheral blood samples. The cohort included several male and a couple of female infants, with donor ages spanning 7 to 244 days. Thymocytes were mechanically released from the tissue and were stored as pellets of roughly 10-34 million cells at -70 degrees C. A QIAsymphony instrument was used to extract genomic DNA from frozen cell pellets. The immunoSEQ multiplex PCR assay was used to amplify the TCRB and TCRAD loci from a standardized amount of quality-controlled genomic DNA. Amplicons spanned the V(D)J region at a length sufficient to cover the CDR3 and identify V and J genes. The commercial immunoSEQ service was used to sequence amplicons on an Illumina platform. Primer bias and sequencing errors were corrected using previously described methods, and TCRAD and TCRB definitions followed the IMGT database. immunoSEQ Analyzer 3.0 and VDJTools were used for repertoire analysis, which covered basic statistics, V/J segment usage, diversity estimates, rarefaction and pairwise overlap. Diversity was estimated with Chao1, ChaoE, Efron-Thisted, Shannon and inverse Simpson indices, and also on datasets down-sampled to the smallest sample. For repertoire overlap, CDR3 nucleotide sequence, V gene and J gene had to match strictly, and clustering was done by Jaccard-based multidimensional scaling. Thymus samples yielded on average around 810,000 unique TCRB clonotypes, compared with 80,000 to 95,000 from blood samples.

Input material: thymocytes. Recombination joined TRBV5-4 with TRBJ1-2; the best D guess is TRBD1, with 6 bases matching. This receptor was taken from a girl under three years old with a congenital heart defect. Donor details come from another sample of the same person, matched by shared clones. CDR3 region: CASSFRDTDGYGYTF. The nucleotide sequence reads as follows: TGTGCCAGCAGCTTCCGGGACACTGACGGCTATGGCTACACCTTC.